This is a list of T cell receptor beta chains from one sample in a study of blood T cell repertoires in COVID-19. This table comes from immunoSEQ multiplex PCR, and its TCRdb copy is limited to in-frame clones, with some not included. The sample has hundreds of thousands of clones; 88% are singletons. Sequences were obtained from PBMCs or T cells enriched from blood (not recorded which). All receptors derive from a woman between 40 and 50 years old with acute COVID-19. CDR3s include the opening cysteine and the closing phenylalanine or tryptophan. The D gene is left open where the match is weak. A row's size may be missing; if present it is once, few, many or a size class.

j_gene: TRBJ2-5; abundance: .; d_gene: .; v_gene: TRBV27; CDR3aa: CASSLLGGNGETQYF; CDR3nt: TGTGCCAGCAGTTTATTAGGGGGTAATGGAGAGACCCAGTACTTC
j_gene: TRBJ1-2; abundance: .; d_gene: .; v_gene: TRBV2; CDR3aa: CASRSGSQLYGYTF; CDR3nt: TGTGCCAGCAGATCAGGGTCCCAGCTTTATGGCTACACCTTC
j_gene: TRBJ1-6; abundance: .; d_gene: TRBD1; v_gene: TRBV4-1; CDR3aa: CASSHLQGGNSPLHF; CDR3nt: TGCGCCAGCAGCCATCTACAGGGGGGAAATTCACCCCTCCACTTT
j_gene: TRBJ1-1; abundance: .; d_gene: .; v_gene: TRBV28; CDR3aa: CASSLGFRGATEAFF; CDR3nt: TGTGCCAGCAGTTTGGGTTTTCGGGGGGCGACTGAAGCTTTCTTT
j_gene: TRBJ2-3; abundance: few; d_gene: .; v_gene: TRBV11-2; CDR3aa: CASSLIVSADTQYF; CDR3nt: TGTGCCAGCAGCTTAATTGTGTCGGCAGATACGCAGTATTTT
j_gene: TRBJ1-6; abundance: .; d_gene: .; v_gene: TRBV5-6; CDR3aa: CASSLTGGRGSYNSPLHF; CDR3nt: TGTGCCAGCAGCCTAACGGGCGGGCGGGGCTCCTATAATTCACCCCTCCACTTT
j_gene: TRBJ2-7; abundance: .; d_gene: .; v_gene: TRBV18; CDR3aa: CASSPNSYEQYF; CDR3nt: TGTGCCAGCTCACCCAACTCCTACGAGCAGTACTTC
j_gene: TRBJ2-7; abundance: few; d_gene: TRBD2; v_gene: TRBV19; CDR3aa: CATRTSGGSSYEQYF; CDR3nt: TGTGCCACCCGGACTAGCGGGGGGAGCTCCTACGAGCAGTACTTC
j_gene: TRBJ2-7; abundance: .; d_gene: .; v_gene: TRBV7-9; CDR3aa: CASSRDTYEQYF; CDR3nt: TGTGCCAGCAGCCGGGACACCTACGAGCAGTACTTC
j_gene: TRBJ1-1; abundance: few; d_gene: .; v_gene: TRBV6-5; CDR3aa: CASSYHSSGNTEAFF; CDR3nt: TGTGCCAGCAGTTACCATTCTTCAGGGAACACTGAAGCTTTCTTT
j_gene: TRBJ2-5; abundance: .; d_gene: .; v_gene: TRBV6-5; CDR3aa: CASSYSLAEETQYF; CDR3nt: TGTGCCAGCAGTTACTCTTTAGCGGAAGAGACCCAGTACTTC
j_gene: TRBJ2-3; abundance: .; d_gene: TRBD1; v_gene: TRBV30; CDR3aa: CAGSRRTGSTDTQYF; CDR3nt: TGTGCCGGGTCAAGAAGGACAGGGAGCACAGATACGCAGTATTTT
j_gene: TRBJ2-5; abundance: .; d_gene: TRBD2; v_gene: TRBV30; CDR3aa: CAWSSGEETQYF; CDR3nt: TGTGCCTGGAGTAGCGGGGAAGAGACCCAGTACTTC
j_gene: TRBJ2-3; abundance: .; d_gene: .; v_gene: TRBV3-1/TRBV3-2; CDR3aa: CASSQRGGQDTQYF; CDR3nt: TGTGCCAGCAGCCAACGCGGGGGACAAGATACGCAGTATTTT
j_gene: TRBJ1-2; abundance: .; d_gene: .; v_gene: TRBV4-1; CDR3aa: CASSSNTQGPYGYTF; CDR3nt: TGCGCCAGCAGCTCTAATACACAGGGACCCTATGGCTACACCTTC
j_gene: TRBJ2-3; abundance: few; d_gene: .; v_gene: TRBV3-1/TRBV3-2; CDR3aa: CASSRRPEGVDTQYF; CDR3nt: TGTGCCAGCAGCCGCAGACCCGAGGGGGTAGATACGCAGTATTTT
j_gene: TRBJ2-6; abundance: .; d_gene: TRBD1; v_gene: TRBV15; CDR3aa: CATSRMTGRGQANVLTF; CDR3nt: TGTGCCACCAGCAGAATGACAGGGAGAGGTCAGGCCAACGTCCTGACTTTC
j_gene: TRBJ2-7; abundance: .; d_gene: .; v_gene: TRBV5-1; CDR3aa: CASSLGQNEQYF; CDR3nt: TGCGCCAGCAGCTTGGGACAGAACGAGCAGTACTTC
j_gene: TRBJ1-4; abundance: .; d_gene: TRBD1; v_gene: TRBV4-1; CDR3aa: CASSRTGGVWEKLFF; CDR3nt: TGCGCCAGCAGCCGAACAGGGGGCGTATGGGAAAAACTGTTTTTT
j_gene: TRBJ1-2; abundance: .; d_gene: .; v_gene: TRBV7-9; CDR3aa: CASSLSRGSSGYTF; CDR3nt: TGTGCCAGCAGCTTAAGCAGGGGTTCTTCTGGCTACACCTTC
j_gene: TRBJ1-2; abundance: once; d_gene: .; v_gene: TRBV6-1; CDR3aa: CASSEARGGTNYGYTF; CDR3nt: TGTGCCAGCAGTGAAGCGCGGGGGGGGACTAACTATGGCTACACCTTC
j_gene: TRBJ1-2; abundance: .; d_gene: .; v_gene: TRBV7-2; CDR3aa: CASSLGRYNGYGYTF; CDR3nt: TGTGCCAGCAGCTTAGGCAGATATAATGGCTATGGCTACACCTTC
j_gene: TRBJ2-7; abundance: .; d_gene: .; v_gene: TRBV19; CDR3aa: CASSAGVTYEQYF; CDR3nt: TGTGCCAGTAGTGCAGGGGTCACCTACGAGCAGTACTTC
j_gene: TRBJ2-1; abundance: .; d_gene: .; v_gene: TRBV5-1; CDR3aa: CASFLQGGSYNEQFF; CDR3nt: TGCGCCAGCTTCCTGCAGGGAGGATCCTACAATGAGCAGTTCTTC
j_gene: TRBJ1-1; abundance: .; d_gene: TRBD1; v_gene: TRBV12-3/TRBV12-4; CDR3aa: CASRTGGFLGAFF; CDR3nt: TGTGCCAGCAGGACAGGGGGATTCTTAGGAGCTTTCTTT
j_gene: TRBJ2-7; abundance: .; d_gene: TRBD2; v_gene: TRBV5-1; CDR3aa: CASSSGIAGYYEQYF; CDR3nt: TGCGCCAGCAGCTCCGGTATAGCGGGGTACTACGAGCAGTACTTC
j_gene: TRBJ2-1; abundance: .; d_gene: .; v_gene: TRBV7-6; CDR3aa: CASSSALGAAMNNEQFF; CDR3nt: TGTGCCAGCAGTTCAGCCTTAGGAGCGGCGATGAACAATGAGCAGTTCTTC
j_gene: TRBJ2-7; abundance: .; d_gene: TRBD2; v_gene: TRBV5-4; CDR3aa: CASSVSGGNYEQYF; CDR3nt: TGTGCCAGCAGCGTTAGCGGGGGGAACTACGAGCAGTACTTC
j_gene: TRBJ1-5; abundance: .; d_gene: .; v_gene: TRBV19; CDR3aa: CASSIEGYSNQPQHF; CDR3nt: TGTGCCAGTAGTATCGAGGGATATAGCAATCAGCCCCAGCATTTT
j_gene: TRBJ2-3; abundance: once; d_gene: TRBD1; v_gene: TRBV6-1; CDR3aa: CASSDRQGTGYTDTQYF; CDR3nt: TGTGCCAGCAGTGATCGTCAAGGGACAGGGTATACAGATACGCAGTATTTT
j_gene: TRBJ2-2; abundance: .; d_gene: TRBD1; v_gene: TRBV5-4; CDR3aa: CASSAGQGVRELFF; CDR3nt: TGTGCCAGCAGCGCAGGACAGGGGGTCCGGGAGCTGTTTTTT
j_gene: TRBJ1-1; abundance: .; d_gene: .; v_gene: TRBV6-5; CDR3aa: CASTDRPLNTEAFF; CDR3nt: TGTGCCAGCACGGACAGACCCTTGAACACTGAAGCTTTCTTT
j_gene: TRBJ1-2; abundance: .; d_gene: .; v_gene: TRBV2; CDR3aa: CATSGFSGGYTF; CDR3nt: TGTGCCACGTCGGGGTTTTCTGGGGGCTACACCTTC
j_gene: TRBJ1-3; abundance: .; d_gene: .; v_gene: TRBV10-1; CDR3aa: CASSEGGSSGNTIYF; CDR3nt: TGCGCCAGCAGTGAGGGGGGGAGCTCTGGAAACACCATATATTTT
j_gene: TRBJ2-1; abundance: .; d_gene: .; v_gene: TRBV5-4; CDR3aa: CASSLLESGFGNSYNEQFF; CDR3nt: TGTGCCAGCAGCTTGCTCGAATCCGGGTTTGGCAACTCCTACAATGAGCAGTTCTTC
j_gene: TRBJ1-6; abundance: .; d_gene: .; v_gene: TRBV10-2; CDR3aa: CASGGRSQSYNSPLHF; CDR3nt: TGCGCCAGCGGCGGCCGGTCTCAATCCTATAATTCACCCCTCCACTTT
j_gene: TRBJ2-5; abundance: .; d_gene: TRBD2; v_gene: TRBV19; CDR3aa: CASSPRTSGETQYF; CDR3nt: TGTGCCAGTAGTCCGAGGACTAGCGGAGAGACCCAGTACTTC
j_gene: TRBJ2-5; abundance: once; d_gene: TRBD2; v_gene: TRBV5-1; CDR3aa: CASSETSGGETQYF; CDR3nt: TGCGCCAGCAGCGAGACTAGCGGGGGAGAGACCCAGTACTTC
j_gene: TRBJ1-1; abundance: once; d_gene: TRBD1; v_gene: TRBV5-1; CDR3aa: CASSPEDRVDTEAFF; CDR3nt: TGCGCCAGCAGCCCTGAGGACAGGGTCGACACTGAAGCTTTCTTT
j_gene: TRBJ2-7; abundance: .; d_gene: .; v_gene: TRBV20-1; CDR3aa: CSASTDSHSYEQYF; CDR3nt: TGCAGTGCTAGTACGGACAGCCATTCCTACGAGCAGTACTTC
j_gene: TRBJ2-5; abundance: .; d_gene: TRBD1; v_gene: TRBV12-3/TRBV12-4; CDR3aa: CASRANRGETQYF; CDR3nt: TGTGCCAGCAGGGCGAACAGGGGGGAGACCCAGTACTTC